This T cell receptor beta chain was profiled in a study of metastatic and nonmetastatic thyroid tumors. Study at large: Repertoire data that came from the blood and tumor or nodule tissue of malignant and benign thyroid patients were compared.

Authors' analysis steps: The authors used CDR3 differences across clinicopathological groups to build a distant-metastasis classifier for papillary thyroid cancer. TCRdb recomputed clones from the PCR reads via MiXCR. The V and J calls follow TCRdb's processing rather than the paper's. The sample lists approximately 15,000 clones, around a third occurring once. Study results and limitations: Malignant tumors reportedly showed significantly higher TCR beta diversity than benign nodules in both blood and tumor.

This clone showed up many times. Its antigen is undetermined. The CDR3 runs to 13 residues. Trimming removed 0 bases at V and 7 bases at J, with 7 bases between. CDR1 is MNHEY, CDR2 SMNVEV, per germline (reference sequence). Each patient came to thyroid surgery without any prior treatment (of any kind). Material for sequencing was tumor tissue. The gene calls are TRBV27 and TRBJ1-5; D is undetermined. This clonotype was obtained from a male donor with papillary thyroid cancer or a benign thyroid nodule (not recorded which). Some clones in this sample may be carry-over from other donors' samples. The CDR3 sequence is CASSLSNSQPQHF. Here the CDR3 DNA reads TGTGCCAGCAGTTTATCGAATAGCCAGCCCCAGCATTTT.